This T cell receptor beta chain was documented in a study of shared clonotypes between healthy human individuals. Terminally differentiated effector memory CD45RA+ cells were excluded from the naive CD8 cells, which were CD45RO-negative and positively selected for CCR7. Germline lookup yields CDR1 MGHRA and CDR2 YSYEKL. The ends lost 1 base at V and 2 bases at J; junction bases unmatched: 2. This CDR3 has 15 amino acids. About this clone: Within the sample, other DNA sequences also encode this same CDR3.

Clones were read by immunoSEQ multiplex PCR, and TCRdb kept only the in-frame ones, dropping some. The sample yields 2 million or so clones, roughly 95% seen once. This chain uses TRBV4-1 with TRBJ1-3; 7 bases align to TRBD1. The receptor's source is a man in his late teens or twenties in good health. Sequencing used naive CD8+ T cells sorted from blood. DNA of the CDR3: TGCGCCAGCAGCCAAGCCGGGACAGCTGGAAACACCATATATTTT. It translates to CASSQAGTAGNTIYF.